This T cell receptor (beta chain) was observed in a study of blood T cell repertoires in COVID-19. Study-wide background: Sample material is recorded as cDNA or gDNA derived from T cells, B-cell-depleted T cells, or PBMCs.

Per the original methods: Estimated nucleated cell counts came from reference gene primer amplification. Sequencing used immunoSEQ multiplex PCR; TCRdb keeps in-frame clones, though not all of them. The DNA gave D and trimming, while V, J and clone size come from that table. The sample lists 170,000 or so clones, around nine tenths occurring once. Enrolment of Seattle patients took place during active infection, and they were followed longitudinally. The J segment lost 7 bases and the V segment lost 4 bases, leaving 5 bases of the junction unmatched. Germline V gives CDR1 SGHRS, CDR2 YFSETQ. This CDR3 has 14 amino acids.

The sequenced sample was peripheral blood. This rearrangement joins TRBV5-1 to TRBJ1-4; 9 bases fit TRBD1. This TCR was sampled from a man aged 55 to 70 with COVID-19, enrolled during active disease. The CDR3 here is CASSPTGGFEKLFF. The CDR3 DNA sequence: TGCGCCAGCAGCCCGACAGGGGGGTTTGAAAAACTGTTTTTT. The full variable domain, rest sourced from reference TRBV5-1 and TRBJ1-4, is KAGVTQTPRYLIKTRGQQVTLSCSPISGHRSVSWYQQTPGQGLQFLFEYFSETQRNKGNFPGRFSGRQFSNSRSEMNVSTLELGDSALYLCASSPTGGFEKLFFGSGTQLSVL.